This is a list of T cell receptor beta chains from one sample in a study of cytomegalovirus exposure and HLA in healthy donors. Sequenced by immunoSEQ multiplex PCR; TCRdb stores in-frame clones only, minus some. The sample holds about 98,000 clones; roughly 87% are singletons and the top ten take 6.3%. Sequencing was carried out using PBMCs. All receptors derive from a young man in good health and CMV-seropositive. The conserved cysteine and the conserved F or W are not part of the CDR3 here. Expanded clones are given a class, and other clones once, few, many or no size at all.

TRBJ2-2,NA,TRBV4-3,ASSRSGREDTGELF
TRBJ1-1,NA,TRBV19,ASSIYPGGQAF
TRBJ2-7,NA,TRBV15,ATSRGRQEQY
TRBJ2-3,NA,TRBV6-1,ASRRRGQSTDTQY
TRBJ2-5,NA,TRBV20-1,SVQGQETQY
TRBJ2-7,NA,TRBV4-3,ASSQDRGLGSSYEQY
TRBJ2-7,NA,TRBV29-1,SVSRSGQTTFGQY
TRBJ2-5,NA,TRBV7-9,ASSRGDRSQETQY
TRBJ2-5,NA,TRBV7-2,ASSLESQGVKETQY
TRBJ2-7,NA,TRBV29-1,SVGHGAYEQY
TRBJ2-6,NA,TRBV2,ASSEEMAGFFAGANVLT
TRBJ2-2,NA,TRBV5-1,ASRQGATGELF
TRBJ2-7,NA,TRBV19,ASRMGRGSSEQY
TRBJ1-4,NA,TRBV7-2,ASSLNPVQGAILEKLF
TRBJ1-4,NA,TRBV19,ASSIAVREAGEKLF
TRBJ1-1,once,TRBV4-3,ASSQDGGGAWAEDTEAF
TRBJ2-7,NA,TRBV27,ASSLTGSYEQY
TRBJ2-3,few,TRBV19,ASSIEEFTDTQY
TRBJ2-2,NA,TRBV5-5,ASSWVGGPGELF
TRBJ1-1,NA,TRBV6-6,ASSYSGQGLNTEAF
TRBJ2-3,NA,TRBV18,ASSPNNQITQY
TRBJ1-4,NA,TRBV9,ASSVAGTRNEKLF
TRBJ1-6,NA,TRBV7-3,ASSGNRDSPLH
TRBJ2-3,NA,TRBV11-2,ASSLGGGTDTQY
TRBJ2-1,NA,TRBV27,ASIGRGLADYNEQF
TRBJ2-5,NA,TRBV28,ASTWGGTQY
TRBJ2-7,NA,TRBV7-6,ASSLYSRGYEQY
TRBJ1-4,NA,TRBV29-1,SAMTGADGKLF
TRBJ2-7,NA,TRBV4-2,ASSQDSGGSYEQY
TRBJ2-7,NA,TRBV29-1,SVEVTGTYEQY
TRBJ2-5,few,TRBV12-5,ASGLDTGTGTQY
TRBJ2-7,NA,TRBV7-9,ASSLGDGGGRDEQY
TRBJ1-1,NA,TRBV6-1,ASREMGQPNTEAF
TRBJ2-1,NA,TRBV5-1,ASSSGTSGVPYNEQF
TRBJ2-5,once,TRBV13,ASSLGKETQY
TRBJ2-1,NA,TRBV18,ASSGGGISEQF
TRBJ2-5,NA,TRBV6-5,ASRPIIGVSETQY
TRBJ1-1,NA,TRBV27,ASSLEGQPNTEAF
TRBJ1-1,NA,TRBV2,ASSEGRQGMTEAF
TRBJ2-1,NA,TRBV9,ASSVGFRRSYNEQF
TRBJ2-4,NA,TRBV25-1,ASSKVGSSVWY